This T cell receptor (beta chain) is from a study of metastatic and nonmetastatic thyroid tumors. With MiXCR, TCRdb called clones anew from the PCR reads. The repertoire consists of 8,000 to 8,500 clones, with around 40% occurring once and the leading ten covering roughly 33%. This CDR3 has 14 residues. Germline V gene data show CDR1 as ENHRY and CDR2 as SYGVKD. V was cut by 0 bases and J by 10 bases, with 15 bases left in between. Nobody among the patients had been given any treatment before thyroid surgery. Sequenced material: tumor tissue. The chain uses TRBV10-3 and TRBJ1-2; D gene uncertain. The clonotype comes from a male donor with papillary thyroid cancer or a benign thyroid nodule (not recorded which). Some clones in this sample may be carry-over from other donors' samples. In nucleotides, the CDR3 is TGTGCCATCAGTGAGTCGACTTCTAATTGGGTCTACACCTTC. This encodes CAISESTSNWVYTF.